The 15 T cell receptor beta chains listed next were all sequenced from one sample in a study of OX40 agonist ivuxolimab in advanced cancers. Generated by immunoSEQ multiplex PCR, the TCRdb table keeps only in-frame clones and is missing some. The sample yields tens of thousands of clones, around 90% seen once. The source material was CD4+ or CD8+ T cells sorted from blood, sampled in a trial of the OX40 agonist ivuxolimab. The origin of the receptors is an adult with an advanced solid tumor such as melanoma, head and neck, liver or kidney cancer.

This clone has only one observation. The rearrangement links TRBV7-8 to TRBJ1-2, with D possibly being TRBD1 (5 bases). The CDR3 runs to 14 residues. The germline V and J ends were trimmed by 5 bases and 4 bases, with 14 bases remaining between them. Germline values: CDR1 SGHVS, CDR2 FQNEAQ. CDR3 sequence: CASSQGPGTYGYTF. CDR3 nucleotides: TGTGCCAGCAGCCAAGGTCCAGGGACCTATGGCTACACCTTC. The whole variable domain, remainder taken from reference TRBV7-8 and TRBJ1-2, is GAGVSQSPRYKVAKRGQDVALRCDPISGHVSLFWYQQALGQGPEFLTYFQNEAQLDKSGLPSDRFFAERPEGSVSTLKIQRTQQEDSAVYLCASSQGPGTYGYTFGSGTRLTVV.

The rearrangement uses TRBV9 and TRBJ2-1; D is undetermined. V lost 3 bases and J 3 bases, leaving 13 bases between the germline ends. The CDR3 extends over 15 amino acids. CDR1 SGDLS and CDR2 YYNGEE come from the germline V gene. For the CDR3, the DNA is TGTGCCAGCAGCGCCGACCCTGGCGGCTACAATGAGCAGTTCTTC. Its protein product is CASSADPGGYNEQFF.

The chain combines TRBV28 with TRBJ2-3; D may be TRBD1 or TRBD2 (5 bases each). This CDR3 spans 15 amino acids. Germline V lookup: CDR1 MDHEN, CDR2 SYDVKM. V lost 0 bases to trimming and J lost 1 base, with 8 bases between them. The CDR3, as DNA: TGTGCCAGCAGTTTATGGGGGGACGGCACAGATACGCAGTATTTT. Its translation: CASSLWGDGTDTQYF.

This sequence joins TRBV25-1 and TRBJ1-2, with D tentatively TRBD1 (5 bases). Germline CDR1 reads MGHDK; CDR2 reads SYGVNS. There are 15 residues in the CDR3. The V end was cut by 3 bases, the J end by 0 bases, with 11 bases between. CDR3 nucleotides: TGTGCCAGCAGTGATTCCAGGGAAACTAACTATGGCTACACCTTC. Translated: CASSDSRETNYGYTF.

This sequence joins TRBV10-3 and TRBJ2-3; no firm D call. Germline lookup yields CDR1 ENHRY and CDR2 SYGVKD. V was pared by 4 bases and J by 0 bases, with 8 bases between. This CDR3 has 14 residues. The DNA for the CDR3 is TGTGCCATCAGTGTTGCAGCAAGCACAGATACGCAGTATTTT. It codes for CAISVAASTDTQYF.

This chain links TRBV5-1 with TRBJ2-1; D unresolved. Trimming took 4 bases from V and 7 from J, leaving 6 bases between them. Germline loops: CDR1 SGHRS, CDR2 YFSETQ. The CDR3 length is 11 residues. The CDR3 nucleotides read TGCGCCAGCAGCCGTGGGAATGAGCAGTTCTTC. This sequence encodes CASSRGNEQFF.

The chain has TRBV7-6 and TRBJ1-1; possible D gene TRBD1, 5 bases. Deletions cut 5 bases from V and 4 bases from J, with 17 bases between. CDR1 and CDR2 (germline): SGHVS, FNYEAQ. This CDR3 is 15 amino acids long. The CDR3 bases are TGTGCCAGCAGCCCAACCGGGACGCTAGGCACTGAAGCTTTCTTT. Translation gives CASSPTGTLGTEAFF.

The chain joins TRBV4-1 to TRBJ2-3; D is unclear. Germline V CDR1 and CDR2: MGHRA, YSYEKL. The CDR3 sequence is 14 residues long. The germline V and J ends were trimmed by 0 bases and 2 bases, with 6 bases remaining between them. The CDR3 nucleotides read TGCGCCAGCAGCCAAGAGCGGCCCACAGATACGCAGTATTTT. The encoded protein is CASSQERPTDTQYF.

CDR3 region: CASSPGDRDLYEQYF. In DNA form, the CDR3 reads TGTGCCAGCTCCCCGGGGGACAGGGATCTTTACGAGCAGTACTTC. The genes are TRBV18 and TRBJ2-7; 9 bases line up with TRBD1. Germline CDR1 reads KGHSH; CDR2 reads LQKENI. This CDR3 spans 15 amino acids. V was pared by 6 bases and J by 4 bases, with 10 bases of the junction left unmatched. The variable domain in full, completed from reference TRBV18 and TRBJ2-7, reads NAGVMQNPRHLVRRRGQEARLRCSPMKGHSHVYWYRQLPEEGLKFMVYLQKENIIDESGMPKERFSAEFPKEGPSILRIQQVVRGDSAAYFCASSPGDRDLYEQYFGPGTRLTVT.

The V call is TRBV7-9, the J call TRBJ1-3; the D is unclear. Germline V CDR1 and CDR2: SEHNR, FQNEAQ (reference sequence). With 5 bases removed from V and 4 bases from J, the gap between germline ends came to 18 bases. This CDR3 contains 16 residues. The DNA for the CDR3 is TGTGCCAGCAGCCCGCCGCCCGGGCTGCGGGGAAACACCATATATTTT. Amino acid sequence: CASSPPPGLRGNTIYF.

The rearrangement joins TRBV27 to TRBJ2-1; 13 nucleotides align to TRBD2. CDR3 length: 16 residues. The V and J ends lost 5 bases and 5 bases, in that order; junction bases with no gene match: 6. The germline CDR1 and CDR2 sequences are MNHEY and SMNVEV (reference sequence). CDR3 sequence: CASSHGGTSGDNEQFF. As DNA, the CDR3 is TGTGCCAGCAGTCATGGGGGGACTAGCGGGGACAATGAGCAGTTCTTC.

The gene calls are TRBV29-1 and TRBJ2-7; 9 bases are a match to TRBD1. The CDR3 loop spans 12 amino acids. Losses at the gene ends were 7 bases for V and 3 bases for J; bases not matched to a gene: 4. CDR1 SQVTM and CDR2 ANQGSEA come from the germline V gene. The CDR3 bases are TGCAGCGCAGGGGGACAGGGCTACGAGCAGTACTTC. Protein sequence: CSAGGQGYEQYF.

Written as DNA, the CDR3 is TGCGCCAGCAGCCCGTCCGGGACAGCGAGCAATGAGCAGTTCTTC. The encoded protein is CASSPSGTASNEQFF. The genes are TRBV5-1 and TRBJ2-1, with 7 bases aligning to TRBD1. CDR1 and CDR2 (germline): SGHRS, YFSETQ. The CDR3 extends over 15 amino acids. Losses at the gene ends were 4 bases for V and 6 bases for J; bases not matched to a gene: 10.

V gene TRBV6-5 combines with J gene TRBJ1-1; D remains ambiguous. Germline loops: CDR1 MNHEY, CDR2 SVGAGI. CDR3 length: 16 residues. Trimming stripped 4 bases from V and 1 base from J, with 16 bases between. Here the CDR3 reads CASSSPGWGTNTEAFF. The CDR3 coding sequence is TGTGCCAGCAGTTCGCCCGGTTGGGGAACGAACACTGAAGCTTTCTTT.

The chain is built from TRBV5-6 and TRBJ2-7; 10 bases align to TRBD1. The germline V gene has CDR1 SGHDT and CDR2 YYEEEE. V shed 0 bases, J shed 5 bases, and the junction held 2 bases outside the gene matches. This CDR3 is 14 amino acids long. The CDR3 DNA sequence: TGTGCCAGCAGCTTGGGGGACAGGGGAAACGAGCAGTACTTC. It encodes CASSLGDRGNEQYF.